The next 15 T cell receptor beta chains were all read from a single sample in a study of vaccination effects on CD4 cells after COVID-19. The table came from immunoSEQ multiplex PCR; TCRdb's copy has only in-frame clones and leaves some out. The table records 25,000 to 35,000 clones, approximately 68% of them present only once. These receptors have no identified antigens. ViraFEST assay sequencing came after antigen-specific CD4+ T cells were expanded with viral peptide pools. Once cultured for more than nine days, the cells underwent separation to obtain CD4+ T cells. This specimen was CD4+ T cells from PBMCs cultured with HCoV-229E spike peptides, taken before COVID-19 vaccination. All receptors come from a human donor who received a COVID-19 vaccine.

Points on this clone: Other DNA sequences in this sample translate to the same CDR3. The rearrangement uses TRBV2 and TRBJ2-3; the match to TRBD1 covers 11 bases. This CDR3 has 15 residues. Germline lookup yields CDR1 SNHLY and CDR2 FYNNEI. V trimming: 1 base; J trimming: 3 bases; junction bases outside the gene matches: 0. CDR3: CASSEGDRGTDTQYF. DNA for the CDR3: TGTGCCAGCAGTGAAGGGGACAGGGGGACAGATACGCAGTATTTT.

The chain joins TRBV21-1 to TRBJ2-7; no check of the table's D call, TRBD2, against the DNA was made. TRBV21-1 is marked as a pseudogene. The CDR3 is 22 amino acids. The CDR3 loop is CASSNSSGGAICNTYWSYEQYF. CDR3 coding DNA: TGTGCCAGCAGCAACTCTAGCGGGGGGGCCATATGTAACACTTATTGGAGCTACGAGCAGTACTTC.

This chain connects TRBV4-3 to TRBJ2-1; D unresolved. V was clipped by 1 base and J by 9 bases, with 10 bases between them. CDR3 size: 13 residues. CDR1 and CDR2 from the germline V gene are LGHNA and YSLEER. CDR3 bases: TGCGCCAGCAGCCAAGCGGCAAGCACTGAGCAGTTCTTC. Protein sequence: CASSQAASTEQFF.

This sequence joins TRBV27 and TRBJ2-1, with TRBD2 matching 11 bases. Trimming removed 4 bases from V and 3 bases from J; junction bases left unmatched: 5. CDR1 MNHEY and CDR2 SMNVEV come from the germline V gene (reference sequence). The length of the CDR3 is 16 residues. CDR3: CASSSVAGGYYNEQFF. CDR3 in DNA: TGTGCCAGCAGTTCCGTAGCGGGAGGGTACTACAATGAGCAGTTCTTC.

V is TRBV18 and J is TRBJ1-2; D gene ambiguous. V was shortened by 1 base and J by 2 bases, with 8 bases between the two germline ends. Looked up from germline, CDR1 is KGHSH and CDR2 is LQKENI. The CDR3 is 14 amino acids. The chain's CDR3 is CASSPLASNYGYTF. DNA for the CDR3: TGTGCCAGCTCACCACTGGCGTCGAACTATGGCTACACCTTC.

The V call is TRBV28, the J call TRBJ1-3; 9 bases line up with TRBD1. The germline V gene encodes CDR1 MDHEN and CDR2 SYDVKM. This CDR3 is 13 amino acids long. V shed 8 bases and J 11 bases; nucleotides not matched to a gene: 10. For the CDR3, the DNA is TGTGCCAGCGGGGTGACAGGGGGGGCCGCCATATATTTT. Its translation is CASGVTGGAAIYF.

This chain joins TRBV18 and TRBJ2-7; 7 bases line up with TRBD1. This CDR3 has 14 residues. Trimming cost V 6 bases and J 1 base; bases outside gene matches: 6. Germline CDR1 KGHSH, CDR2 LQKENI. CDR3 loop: CASSVGQESYEQYF. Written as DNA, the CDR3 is TGTGCCAGCTCGGTCGGACAGGAGTCCTACGAGCAGTACTTC.

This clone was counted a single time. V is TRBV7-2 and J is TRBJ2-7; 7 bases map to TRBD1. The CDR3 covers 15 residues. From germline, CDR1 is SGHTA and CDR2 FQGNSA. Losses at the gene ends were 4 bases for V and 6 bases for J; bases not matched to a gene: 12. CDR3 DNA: TGTGCCAGCAGCTATACGCCTATGTCAGGGGGCGAGCAGTACTTC. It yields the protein CASSYTPMSGGEQYF.

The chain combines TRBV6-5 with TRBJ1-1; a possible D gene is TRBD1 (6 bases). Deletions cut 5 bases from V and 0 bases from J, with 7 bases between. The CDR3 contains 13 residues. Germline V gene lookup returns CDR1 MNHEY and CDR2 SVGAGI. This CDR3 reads CASSTGLNTEAFF. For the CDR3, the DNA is TGTGCCAGCAGTACAGGGTTGAACACTGAAGCTTTCTTT.

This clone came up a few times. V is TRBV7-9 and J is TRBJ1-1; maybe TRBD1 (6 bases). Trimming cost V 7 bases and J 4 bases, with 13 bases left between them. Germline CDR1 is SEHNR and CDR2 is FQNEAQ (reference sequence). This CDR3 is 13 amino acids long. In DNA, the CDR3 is TGTGCCAGCATTATGACAGGTAGCACTGAAGCTTTCTTT. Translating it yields CASIMTGSTEAFF.

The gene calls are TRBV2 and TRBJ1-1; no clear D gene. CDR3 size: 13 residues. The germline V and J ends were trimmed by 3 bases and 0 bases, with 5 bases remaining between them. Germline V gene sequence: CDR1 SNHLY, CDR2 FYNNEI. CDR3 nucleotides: TGTGCCAGCAGTGATGAAATGAACACTGAAGCTTTCTTT. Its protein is CASSDEMNTEAFF.

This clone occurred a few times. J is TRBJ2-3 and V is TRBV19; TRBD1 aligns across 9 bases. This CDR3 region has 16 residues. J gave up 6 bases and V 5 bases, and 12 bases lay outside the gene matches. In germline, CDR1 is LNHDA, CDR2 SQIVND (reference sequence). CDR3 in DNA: TGTGCCAGTAGTGAGTCCGGGACAGGGTCCTACGATACGCAGTATTTT. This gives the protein CASSESGTGSYDTQYF. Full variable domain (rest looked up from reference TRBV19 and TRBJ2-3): DGGITQSPKYLFRKEGQNVTLSCEQNLNHDAMYWYRQDPGQGLRLIYYSQIVNDFQKGDIAEGYSVSREKKESFPLTVTSAQKNPTAFYLCASSESGTGSYDTQYFGPGTRLTVL.

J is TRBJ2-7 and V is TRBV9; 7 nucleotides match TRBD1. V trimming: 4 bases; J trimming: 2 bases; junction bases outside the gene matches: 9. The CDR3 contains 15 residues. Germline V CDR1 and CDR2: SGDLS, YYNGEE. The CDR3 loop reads CASSSATGPTYEQYF. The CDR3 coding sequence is TGTGCCAGCAGCTCCGCGACAGGGCCCACCTACGAGCAGTACTTC.

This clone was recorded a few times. The CDR3 DNA reads TGCGCCAGCAGCTTGAGTAGCGGGGGGTTAGCCTACGAGCAGTACTTC. Translated, it gives CASSLSSGGLAYEQYF. The chain joins TRBV5-1 to TRBJ2-7, with 10 bases that match TRBD2. The CDR3 has 16 residues. Losses at the gene ends were 1 base for V and 2 bases for J; bases not matched to a gene: 6. Germline values: CDR1 SGHRS, CDR2 YFSETQ.

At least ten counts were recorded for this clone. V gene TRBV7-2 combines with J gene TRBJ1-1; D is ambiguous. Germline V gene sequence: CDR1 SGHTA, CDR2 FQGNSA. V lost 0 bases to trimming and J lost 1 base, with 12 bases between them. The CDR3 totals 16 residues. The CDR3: CASSLASGKGNTEAFF. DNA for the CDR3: TGTGCCAGCAGCTTAGCGAGTGGAAAGGGGAACACTGAAGCTTTCTTT.